The clone carrying this T cell receptor (beta chain) appeared a few times. Its cognate antigen is unknown. TCR beta CDR3 regions were amplified from RNA transcripts. The first-round RT-PCR employed HTBI primers together with the Qiagen OneStep RT-PCR kit. A multiplex PCR was then performed as the second round. TCRdb re-called the multiplex PCR reads through MiXCR, storing one row per CDR3 protein. The sample contains 650,000 to 900,000 distinct CDR3 sequences, approximately 40% of which appear only once. Certain patients, namely those with other autoimmune diseases, uncontrolled infections, pregnancy or lactation, were excluded. This CDR3 has 15 amino acids. Deletions cut 3 bases from V and 1 base from J, with 12 bases between. CDR1 MNHNY and CDR2 SVGAGI come from the germline V gene (reference sequence). The source of the sample is a study of Graves' ophthalmopathy and Graves' hyperthyroidism. Study-wide points: Blood repertoires reportedly contained most expanded thyroid clonotypes above 0.001 frequency.

V gene TRBV6-6 combines with J gene TRBJ2-5; D is possibly TRBD2 (6 bases). The source of this sequence is an adult man with Graves' ophthalmopathy. The material sequenced was peripheral blood. Written as DNA, the CDR3 is TGTGCCAGCAGTTATAGCGGTGGATTCCAAGAGACCCAGTACTTC. It specifies CASSYSGGFQETQYF.